The 3 T cell receptor beta chains presented below share a single source sample, sequenced in a study of T cells after somatic rescue of genetic block. TCRdb's copy holds only in-frame clones and misses some; the assay was immunoSEQ multiplex PCR. The data hold fewer than 15,000 clones, with approximately 70% observed a single time. The sequencing input was peripheral blood mononuclear cells (PBMCs). These receptors were obtained from a boy between 10 and 17 years old.

The genes are TRBV5-1 and TRBJ2-3; weak D call: TRBD2 (6 bases). The CDR3 length is 15 residues. Per germline, CDR1 SGHRS and CDR2 YFSETQ. The V end was cut by 4 bases, the J end by 9 bases, with 21 bases between. This CDR3 is CASSAGPTEVLTQYF. CDR3 DNA sequence: TGCGCCAGCAGCGCGGGACCCACGGAGGTTTTGACGCAGTATTTT.

V is TRBV7-3 and J is TRBJ2-3, with 9 positions matching TRBD2. The germline V gene encodes CDR1 SGHTA and CDR2 FQGTGA. The CDR3 consists of 15 residues. The J segment lost 1 base and the V segment lost 4 bases, leaving 3 bases of the junction unmatched. The CDR3 protein is CASSSPSGGTDTQYF. CDR3 DNA: TGTGCCAGCAGCTCCCCTAGCGGGGGCACAGATACGCAGTATTTT. The full variable domain, with the rest looked up from reference TRBV7-3 and TRBJ2-3, is GAGVSQTPSNKVTEKGKYVELRCDPISGHTALYWYRQSLGQGPEFLIYFQGTGAADDSGLPNDRFFAVRPEGSVSTLKIQRTERGDSAVYLCASSSPSGGTDTQYFGPGTRLTVL.

This sequence joins TRBV28 and TRBJ1-3; TRBD1 is a possible D gene (6 bases). V lost 4 bases to trimming and J lost 0 bases, with 10 bases between them. The CDR3 covers 15 residues. CDR1 is MDHEN and CDR2 is SYDVKM in the germline V gene. CDR3: CASSWTDLSGNTIYF. As DNA, the CDR3 is TGTGCCAGCAGTTGGACAGACCTCTCTGGAAACACCATATATTTT. Combining the CDR3 with reference TRBV28 and TRBJ1-3 gives the whole variable domain DVKVTQSSRYLVKRTGEKVFLECVQDMDHENMFWYRQDPGLGLRLIYFSYDVKMKEKGDIPEGYSVSREKKERFSLILESASTNQTSMYLCASSWTDLSGNTIYFGEGSWLTVV.